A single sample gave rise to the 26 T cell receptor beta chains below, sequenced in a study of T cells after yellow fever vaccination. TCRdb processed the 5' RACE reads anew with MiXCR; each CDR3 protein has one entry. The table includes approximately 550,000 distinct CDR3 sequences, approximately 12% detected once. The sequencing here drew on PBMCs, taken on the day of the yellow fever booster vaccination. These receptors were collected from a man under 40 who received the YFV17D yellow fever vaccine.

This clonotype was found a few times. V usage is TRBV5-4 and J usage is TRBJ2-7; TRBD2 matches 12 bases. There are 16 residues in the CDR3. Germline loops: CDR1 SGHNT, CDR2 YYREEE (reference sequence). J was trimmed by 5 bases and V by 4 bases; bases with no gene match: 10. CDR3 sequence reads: CASSPGLAGYLDEQYF. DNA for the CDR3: TGTGCCAGCAGCCCAGGACTAGCGGGATATCTCGACGAGCAGTACTTC. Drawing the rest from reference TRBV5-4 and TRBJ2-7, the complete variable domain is ETGVTQSPTHLIKTRGQQVTLRCSSQSGHNTVSWYQQALGQGPQFIFQYYREEENGRGNFPPRFSGLQFPNYSSELNVNALELDDSALYLCASSPGLAGYLDEQYFGPGTRLTVT.

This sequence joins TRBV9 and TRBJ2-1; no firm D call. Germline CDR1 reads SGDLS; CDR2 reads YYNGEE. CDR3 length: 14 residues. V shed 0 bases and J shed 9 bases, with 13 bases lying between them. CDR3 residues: CASSVGPSSREQFF. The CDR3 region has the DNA TGTGCCAGCAGCGTAGGCCCCTCCTCTCGTGAGCAGTTCTTC.

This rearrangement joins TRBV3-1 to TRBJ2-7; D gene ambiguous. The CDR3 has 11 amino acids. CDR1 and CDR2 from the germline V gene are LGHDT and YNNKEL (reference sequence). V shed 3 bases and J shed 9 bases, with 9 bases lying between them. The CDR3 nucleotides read TGTGCCAGCAGCCATACTACGGTGCAGTACTTC. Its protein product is CASSHTTVQYF.

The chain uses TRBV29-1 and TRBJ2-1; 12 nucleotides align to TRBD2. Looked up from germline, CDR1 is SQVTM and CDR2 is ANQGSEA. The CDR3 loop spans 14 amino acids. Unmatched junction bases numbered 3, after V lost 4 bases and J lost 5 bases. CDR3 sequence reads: CSVVLAGGHNEQFF. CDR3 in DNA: TGCAGCGTTGTACTAGCGGGAGGACACAATGAGCAGTTCTTC.

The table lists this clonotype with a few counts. CDR3 DNA: TGTGCCGGAGGGGCCCTAGCGTGGCACAATGAGCAGTTCTTC. This translates into CAGGALAWHNEQFF. The V call is TRBV6-1, the J call TRBJ2-1, with a possible D match to TRBD2 (6 bases). CDR3 length: 14 amino acids. V was cut by 11 bases and J by 5 bases, with 19 bases left in between. Looked up from germline, CDR1 is MNHNS and CDR2 is SASEGT.

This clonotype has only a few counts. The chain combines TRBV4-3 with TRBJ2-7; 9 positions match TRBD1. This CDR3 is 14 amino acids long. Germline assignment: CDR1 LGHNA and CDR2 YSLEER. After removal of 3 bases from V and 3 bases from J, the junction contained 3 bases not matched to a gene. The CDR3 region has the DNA TGCGCCAGCAGCCATTTGGGACAGGGCTACGAGCAGTACTTC. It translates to CASSHLGQGYEQYF.

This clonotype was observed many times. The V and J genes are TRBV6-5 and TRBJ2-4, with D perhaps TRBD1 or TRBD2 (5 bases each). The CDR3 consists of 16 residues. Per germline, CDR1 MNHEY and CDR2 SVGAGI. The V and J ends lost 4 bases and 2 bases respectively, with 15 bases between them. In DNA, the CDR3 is TGTGCCAGCAGTTTGATGAGGGGCACTACCAAAAACATTCAGTACTTC. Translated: CASSLMRGTTKNIQYF.

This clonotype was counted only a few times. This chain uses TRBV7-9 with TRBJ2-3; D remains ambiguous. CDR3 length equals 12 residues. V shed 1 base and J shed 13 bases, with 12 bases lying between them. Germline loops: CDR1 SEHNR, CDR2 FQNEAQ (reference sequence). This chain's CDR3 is CASSLGGNLEYF. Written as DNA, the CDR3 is TGTGCCAGCAGCTTAGGAGGAAACCTGGAGTATTTT. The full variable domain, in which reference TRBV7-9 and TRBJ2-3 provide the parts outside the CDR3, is DTGVSQNPRHKITKRGQNVTFRCDPISEHNRLYWYRQTLGQGPEFLTYFQNEAQLEKSRLLSDRFSAERPKGSFSTLEIQRTEQGDSAMYLCASSLGGNLEYFGPGTRLTVL.

CDR3 bases: TGTGCCAGCAGCTTACGGCCTGAGCAGTTCTTC. Translating it yields CASSLRPEQFF. The chain has TRBV7-9 and TRBJ2-1; no definite D call. The CDR3 runs to 11 residues. Germline CDR1 and CDR2: SEHNR and FQNEAQ (reference sequence). Deletions cut 2 bases from V and 9 bases from J, with 5 bases between.

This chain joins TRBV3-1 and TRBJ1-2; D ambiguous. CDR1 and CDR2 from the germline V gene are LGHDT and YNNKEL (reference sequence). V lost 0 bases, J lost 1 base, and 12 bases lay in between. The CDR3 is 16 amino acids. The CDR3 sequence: CASSQESTIYNYGYTF. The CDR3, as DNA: TGTGCCAGCAGCCAAGAGTCCACAATCTATAACTATGGCTACACCTTC.

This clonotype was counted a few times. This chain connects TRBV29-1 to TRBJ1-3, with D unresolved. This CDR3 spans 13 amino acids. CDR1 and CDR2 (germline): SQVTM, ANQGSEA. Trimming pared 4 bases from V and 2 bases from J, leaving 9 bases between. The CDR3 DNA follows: TGCAGCGTTGCCAAGGGAGCTGGAAACACCATATATTTT. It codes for CSVAKGAGNTIYF.

The CDR3 protein is CASSYDANTEAFF. DNA for the CDR3: TGTGCCAGCAGTTACGACGCGAACACTGAAGCTTTCTTT. This chain connects TRBV6-5 to TRBJ1-1; no firm D call. Between the trimmed V and J ends, which lost 2 bases and 1 base, there was a span of 5 bases. Germline V gene lookup returns CDR1 MNHEY and CDR2 SVGAGI. The CDR3 is 13 amino acids.

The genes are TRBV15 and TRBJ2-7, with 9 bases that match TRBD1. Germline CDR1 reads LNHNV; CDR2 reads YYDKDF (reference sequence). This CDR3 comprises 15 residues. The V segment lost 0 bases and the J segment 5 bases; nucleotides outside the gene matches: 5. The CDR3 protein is CATSRDDRGSDEQYF. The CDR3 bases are TGTGCCACCAGCAGAGACGACAGGGGGTCGGACGAGCAGTACTTC.

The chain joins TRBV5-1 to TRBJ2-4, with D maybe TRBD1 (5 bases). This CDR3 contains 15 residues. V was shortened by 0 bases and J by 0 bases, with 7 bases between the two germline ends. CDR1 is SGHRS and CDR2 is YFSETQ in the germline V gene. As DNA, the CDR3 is TGCGCCAGCAGCTTGGAGGGGCTAGCCAAAAACATTCAGTACTTC. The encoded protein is CASSLEGLAKNIQYF.

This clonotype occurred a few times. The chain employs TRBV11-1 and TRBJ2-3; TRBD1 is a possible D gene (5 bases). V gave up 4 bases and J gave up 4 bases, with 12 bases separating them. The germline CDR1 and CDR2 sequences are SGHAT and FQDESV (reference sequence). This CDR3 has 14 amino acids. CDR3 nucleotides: TGTGCCAGCAGCTCCCGACAGCTACCAGATACGCAGTATTTT. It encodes CASSSRQLPDTQYF.

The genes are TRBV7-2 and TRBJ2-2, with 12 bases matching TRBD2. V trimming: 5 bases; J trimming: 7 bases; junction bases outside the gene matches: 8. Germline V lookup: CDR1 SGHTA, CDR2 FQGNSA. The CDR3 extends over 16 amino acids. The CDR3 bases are TGTGCCAGCAGCGTCCCTAGCGGGAGGGCCCTCGGGGAGCTGTTTTTT. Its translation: CASSVPSGRALGELFF.

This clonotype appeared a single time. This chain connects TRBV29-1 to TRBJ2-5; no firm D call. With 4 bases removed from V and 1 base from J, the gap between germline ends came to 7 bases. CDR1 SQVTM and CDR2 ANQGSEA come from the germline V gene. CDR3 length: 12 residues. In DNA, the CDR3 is TGCAGCGTTGTACAAATCCAAGAGACCCAGTACTTC. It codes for CSVVQIQETQYF.

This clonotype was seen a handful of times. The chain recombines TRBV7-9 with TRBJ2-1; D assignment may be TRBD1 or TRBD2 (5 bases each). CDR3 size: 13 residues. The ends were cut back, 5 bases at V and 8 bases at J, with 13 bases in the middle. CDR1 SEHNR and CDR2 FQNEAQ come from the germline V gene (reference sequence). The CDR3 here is CASSQGPGHEQFF. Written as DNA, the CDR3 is TGTGCCAGCAGCCAGGGCCCGGGGCATGAGCAGTTCTTC.

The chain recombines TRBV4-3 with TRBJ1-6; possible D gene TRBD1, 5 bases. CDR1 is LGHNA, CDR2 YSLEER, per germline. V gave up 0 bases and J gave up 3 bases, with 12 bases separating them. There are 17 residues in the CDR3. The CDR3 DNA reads TGCGCCAGCAGCCAAGATACCAGGGCCCTCTATAATTCACCCCTCCACTTT. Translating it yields CASSQDTRALYNSPLHF.

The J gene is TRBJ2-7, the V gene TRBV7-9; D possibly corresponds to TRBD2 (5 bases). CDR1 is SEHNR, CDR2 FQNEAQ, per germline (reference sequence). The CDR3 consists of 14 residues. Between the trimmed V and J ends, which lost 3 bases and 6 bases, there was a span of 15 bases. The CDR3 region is CASSFRGMPGEQYF. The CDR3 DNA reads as TGTGCCAGCAGCTTTAGAGGGATGCCCGGCGAGCAGTACTTC.

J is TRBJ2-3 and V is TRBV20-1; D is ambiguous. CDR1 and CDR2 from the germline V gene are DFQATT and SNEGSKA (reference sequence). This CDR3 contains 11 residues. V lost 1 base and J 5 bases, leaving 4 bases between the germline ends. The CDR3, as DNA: TGCAGTGCTAGAGTTATAGATACGCAGTATTTT. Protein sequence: CSARVIDTQYF.

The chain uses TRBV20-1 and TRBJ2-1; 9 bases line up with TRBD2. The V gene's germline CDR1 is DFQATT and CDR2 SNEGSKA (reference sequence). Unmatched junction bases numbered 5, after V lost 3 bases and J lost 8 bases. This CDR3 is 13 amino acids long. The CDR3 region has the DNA TGCAGTGCTAGGCGGGAGGGCCGGGATGAGCAGTTCTTC. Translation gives CSARREGRDEQFF.

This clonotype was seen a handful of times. CDR3 sequence reads: CSVPFNGQGARSDTQYF. CDR3 sequence (DNA): TGCAGCGTTCCTTTTAACGGACAGGGGGCGCGATCAGATACGCAGTATTTT. The V gene is TRBV29-1, the J gene TRBJ2-3; 11 bases map to TRBD1. Looked up from germline, CDR1 is SQVTM and CDR2 is ANQGSEA. The CDR3 covers 17 residues. The V and J ends lost 5 bases and 4 bases, in that order; junction bases with no gene match: 14.

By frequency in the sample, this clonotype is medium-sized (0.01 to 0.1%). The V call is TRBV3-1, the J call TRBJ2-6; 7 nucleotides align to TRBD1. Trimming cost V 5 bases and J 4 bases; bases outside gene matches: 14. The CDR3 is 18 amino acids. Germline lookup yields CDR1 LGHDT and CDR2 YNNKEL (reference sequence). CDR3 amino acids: CASSIQGQVELGANVLTF. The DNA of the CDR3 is TGTGCCAGCAGCATCCAAGGACAGGTAGAGCTCGGGGCCAACGTCCTGACTTTC.

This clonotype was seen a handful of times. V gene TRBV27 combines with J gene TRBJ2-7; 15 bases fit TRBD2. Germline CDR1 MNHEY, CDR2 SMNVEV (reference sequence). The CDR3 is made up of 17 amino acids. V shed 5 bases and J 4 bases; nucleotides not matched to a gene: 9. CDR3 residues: CASSLSGLAGGRYEQYF. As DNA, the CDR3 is TGTGCCAGCAGTCTCTCGGGACTAGCGGGAGGTCGTTACGAGCAGTACTTC.

CDR3 sequence reads: CASSLVTGSGANVLTF. CDR3 in DNA: TGTGCCAGCAGCTTAGTCACTGGCTCTGGGGCCAACGTCCTGACTTTC. The gene calls are TRBV7-2 and TRBJ2-6; no definite D call. The CDR3 is 16 residues long. CDR1 is SGHTA, CDR2 FQGNSA, per germline. Between the trimmed V and J ends, which lost 1 base and 0 bases, there was a span of 7 bases.